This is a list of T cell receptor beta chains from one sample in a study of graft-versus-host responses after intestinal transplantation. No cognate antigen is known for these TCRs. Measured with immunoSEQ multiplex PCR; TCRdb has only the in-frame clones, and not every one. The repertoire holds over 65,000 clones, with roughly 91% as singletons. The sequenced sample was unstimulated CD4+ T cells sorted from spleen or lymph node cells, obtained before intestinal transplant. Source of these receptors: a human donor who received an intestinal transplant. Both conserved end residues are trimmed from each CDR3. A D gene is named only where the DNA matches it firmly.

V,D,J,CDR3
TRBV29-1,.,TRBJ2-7,SVVSRGLITYEQY
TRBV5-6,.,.,ASSLAGETYEQY
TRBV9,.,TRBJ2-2,ASSRTQGNTGELF
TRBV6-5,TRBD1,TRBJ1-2,ASSRDSFYGYT
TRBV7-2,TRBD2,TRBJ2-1,ASSLGTSGGLNEQF
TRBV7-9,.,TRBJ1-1,ASSLPKSYQGRTEAF
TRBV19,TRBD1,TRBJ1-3,ASSFAGTAGNTIY
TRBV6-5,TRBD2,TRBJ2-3,ASRQTLAVTDTQY
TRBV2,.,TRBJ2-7,ASSSRFSGLSSYEQY
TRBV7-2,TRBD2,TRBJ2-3,AIAPGTNTDTQY
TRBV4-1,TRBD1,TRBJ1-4,ASRTPGQGIKNEKLF
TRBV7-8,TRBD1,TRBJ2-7,ASSLGAGQGYEQY
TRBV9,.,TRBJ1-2,ASSRGGNYGYT
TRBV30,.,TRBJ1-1,AWSVLGRLGEAF
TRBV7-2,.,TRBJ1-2,ASSFRQGYGYT
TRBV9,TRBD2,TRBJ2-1,ASSVLAGGPGEQF
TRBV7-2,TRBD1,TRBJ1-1,ASSLIGRGIGEAF
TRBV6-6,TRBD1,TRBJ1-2,ASTRDRGLYGYT
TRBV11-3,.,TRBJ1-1,ASSLEGVEAF
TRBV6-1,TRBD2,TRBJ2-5,ASSVHRERGGETQY
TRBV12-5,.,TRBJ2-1,ASGADSLLYNEQF
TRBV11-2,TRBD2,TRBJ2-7,ASSLVAGTSRLQY
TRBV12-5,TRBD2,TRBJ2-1,ASGLLGRVNEQF
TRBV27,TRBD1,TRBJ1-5,ASSPGTGGRQPQH
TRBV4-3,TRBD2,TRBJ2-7,ASSRGLAESYEQY
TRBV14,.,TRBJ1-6,ASSQVMGGVFNSPLH
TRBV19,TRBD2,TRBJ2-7,ASSIVAGRGNEQY
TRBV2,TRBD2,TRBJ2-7,ASSGTSVSYEQY
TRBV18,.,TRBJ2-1,ASSRLDSSYNEQF
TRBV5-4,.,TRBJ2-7,ASSSSAGLDYEQY
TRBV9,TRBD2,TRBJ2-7,ASSGSSSGSSYEQY
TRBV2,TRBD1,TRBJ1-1,ASSEYGQGAGTEAF
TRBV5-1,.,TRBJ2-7,ASSSVGATLGYEQY
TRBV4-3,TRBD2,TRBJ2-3,ASSPVLVAGGLSDTQY
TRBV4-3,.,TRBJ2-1,ASSPDSHNEQF
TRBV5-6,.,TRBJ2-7,ASSPTRVK
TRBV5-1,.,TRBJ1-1,ASSSQFGTEAF
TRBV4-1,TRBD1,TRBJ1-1,ASSVGQGMSITEAF
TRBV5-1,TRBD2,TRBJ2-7,ASSLFSGAGGRYEQY
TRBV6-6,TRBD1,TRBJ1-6,ASSYLDRGDSPLH
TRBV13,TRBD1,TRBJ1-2,ASSIRDRGYHGYT
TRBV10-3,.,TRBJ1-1,AISPIDMNTEAF
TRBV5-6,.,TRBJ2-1,ASQGLSNEQF
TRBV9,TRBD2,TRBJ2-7,ASSVDPGGGASEQY
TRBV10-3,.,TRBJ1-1,AITRTVGDTEAF
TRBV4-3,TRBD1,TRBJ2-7,ASQGQSSYEQY
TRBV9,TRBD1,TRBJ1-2,ASSVGGQGNYGYT
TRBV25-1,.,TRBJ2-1,ASSEGGGGITYNEQF
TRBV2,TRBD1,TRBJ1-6,ASVYNRDSFSPLH
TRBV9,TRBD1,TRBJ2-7,ASSVGQGAREQY
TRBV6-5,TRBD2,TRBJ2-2,ASSKAGLGTGELF
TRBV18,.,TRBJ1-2,ASSGGSGGGYT
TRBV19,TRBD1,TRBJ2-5,ASSIGRQGRYQETQY
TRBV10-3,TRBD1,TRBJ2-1,AISPGTGNLVNEQF
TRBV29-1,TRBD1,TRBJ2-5,SVSAGTGDLRTQY
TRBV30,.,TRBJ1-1,AWSVRRVNTEAF
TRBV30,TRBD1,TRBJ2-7,AWTGTGGDEQY
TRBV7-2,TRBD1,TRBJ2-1,ASSFGTAYNEQF
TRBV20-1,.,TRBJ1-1,SARGNTEAF
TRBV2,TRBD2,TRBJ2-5,ASQLAGGLRGETQY